This is a list of T cell receptor beta chains from one sample in a study of hypomethylating agent response in myelodysplastic syndrome. The protocol was immunoSEQ multiplex PCR, while the TCRdb copy is restricted to in-frame clones and leaves out a portion. The sample gives several thousand clones, 81% of which show up once; roughly 17% is in the top ten. Sequenced material: bone marrow, taken before or after starting hypomethylating agent treatment for myelodysplastic syndrome (not recorded which). All receptors derive from a human donor with myelodysplastic syndrome. The CDR3 runs from the conserved cysteine through the conserved F or W. Fields, in order: J gene, V gene, D gene, clone size, CDR3 protein, CDR3 DNA. The D gene is left open where the match is weak. Only part of the rows carry a size: once, few, many, or a class if the clone is expanded.

>TRBJ2-3|TRBV5-1|TRBD1|.
CASSFGQDTDTQYF
TGCGCCAGCAGCTTTGGACAGGACACAGATACGCAGTATTTT
>TRBJ2-1|TRBV5-6|.|once
CASSLVGRDANEQFF
TGTGCCAGCAGCTTGGTTGGGAGAGACGCAAATGAGCAGTTCTTC
>TRBJ1-2|TRBV19|.|once
CASRGRGSYGYTF
TGTGCCAGTAGGGGCAGGGGCTCCTATGGCTACACCTTC
>TRBJ2-2|TRBV7-9|.|.
CASSPQLTGELFF
TGTGCCAGCAGCCCCCAGTTAACCGGGGAGCTGTTTTTT
>TRBJ2-3|TRBV11-2|.|.
CASSLRGSRTDTQYF
TGTGCCAGCAGCTTAAGGGGGTCCCGCACAGATACGCAGTATTTT
>TRBJ1-2|TRBV5-4|TRBD1|few
CASSPGQGSLYGYTF
TGTGCCAGCAGCCCAGGACAGGGTAGCCTCTATGGCTACACCTTC
>TRBJ2-7|TRBV11-2|.|.
CASSLVDNSYEQYF
TGTGCCAGCAGCTTAGTGGACAACTCCTACGAGCAGTACTTC
>TRBJ2-1|TRBV7-6|TRBD2|.
CASSLVTSGKYEQFF
TGTGCCAGCAGCTTAGTCACTAGCGGTAAATATGAGCAGTTCTTC
>TRBJ1-2|TRBV6-1|.|.
CASSAGTHNYGYTF
TGTGCCAGCAGTGCTGGGACTCATAACTATGGCTACACCTTC
>TRBJ2-7|TRBV7-3|.|few
CASRTRGDSYEQYF
TGTGCCAGCAGAACCCGTGGTGACTCCTACGAGCAGTACTTC
>TRBJ1-1|TRBV5-4|TRBD1|once
CASSMPTGFMNTEAFF
TGTGCCAGCAGCATGCCGACAGGGTTCATGAACACTGAAGCTTTCTTT
>TRBJ2-4|TRBV30|.|.
CAWSVRGAYKNIQYF
TGTGCCTGGAGTGTACGGGGGGCCTACAAAAACATTCAGTACTTC
>TRBJ1-2|TRBV5-1|TRBD1|.
CASSPYGQGNYGYTF
TGCGCCAGCAGCCCATATGGACAGGGCAACTATGGCTACACCTTC
>TRBJ1-2|TRBV4-2|TRBD1|.
CASTPLGQINYGYTF
TGTGCCAGCACGCCGCTGGGACAGATAAACTATGGCTACACCTTC
>TRBJ2-3|TRBV6-5|TRBD1|.
CASSFDPRDREDTQYF
TGTGCCAGCAGTTTTGATCCCCGGGACAGGGAAGATACGCAGTATTTT
>TRBJ2-7|TRBV10-3|.|.
CAIRSTTSTYEQYF
TGTGCCATCAGATCGACCACATCTACCTACGAGCAGTACTTC
>TRBJ1-2|TRBV30|.|.
CAWSGGAGDGYTF
TGTGCCTGGAGTGGAGGAGCCGGCGATGGCTACACCTTC
>TRBJ1-1|TRBV2|.|.
CASSEGASPPNEAFF
TGTGCCAGCAGTGAAGGTGCGTCGCCTCCTAATGAAGCTTTCTTT
>TRBJ2-5|TRBV11-3|.|.
CASSLDGTGGETQYF
TGTGCCAGCAGCTTAGATGGGACCGGAGGGGAGACCCAGTACTTC
>TRBJ2-5|TRBV27|.|.
CASSLYGGRETQYF
TGTGCCAGCAGTTTATACGGGGGGCGAGAGACCCAGTACTTC
>TRBJ2-1|TRBV10-1|.|.
CASSEAGRDEQFF
TGCGCCAGCAGTGAGGCAGGGCGAGACGAGCAGTTCTTC
>TRBJ1-2|TRBV2|.|.
CASSENWAEGGYTF
TGTGCCAGCAGTGAAAACTGGGCGGAAGGTGGCTACACCTTC
>TRBJ2-1|TRBV5-1|.|.
CASSSGYNEQFF
TGCGCCAGCAGCTCGGGGTACAATGAGCAGTTCTTC
>TRBJ2-7|TRBV11-2|.|.
CASSWGRGADYEQYF
TGTGCCAGCAGCTGGGGCAGGGGCGCGGACTACGAGCAGTACTTC